This T cell receptor (beta chain) was captured by sequencing in a study of blood T cell repertoires in COVID-19. The study assigned cohorts using participant-reported clinical history. Someone with COVID-19 had been met by exposed participants within 2 weeks before study entry. This CDR3 has 13 residues. Trimming left V 6 bases short and J 6 bases short, with 13 bases between. The germline V gene has CDR1 MNHEY and CDR2 SVGAGI. Data came from immunoSEQ multiplex PCR; TCRdb stores just in-frame clones and leaves some out. Of about 250,000 clones in the sample, roughly 80% were seen once. The sequenced sample consisted of PBMCs or T cells enriched from blood (not recorded which). The TCR was taken from a woman aged 40 to 50 who had been exposed to COVID-19. J is TRBJ2-3 and V is TRBV6-5; TRBD1 is a possible D gene (7 bases). The CDR3, as DNA: TGTGCCAGCAGGTCAGGGGGGACGGATACGCAGTATTTT. Translated, it gives CASRSGGTDTQYF.